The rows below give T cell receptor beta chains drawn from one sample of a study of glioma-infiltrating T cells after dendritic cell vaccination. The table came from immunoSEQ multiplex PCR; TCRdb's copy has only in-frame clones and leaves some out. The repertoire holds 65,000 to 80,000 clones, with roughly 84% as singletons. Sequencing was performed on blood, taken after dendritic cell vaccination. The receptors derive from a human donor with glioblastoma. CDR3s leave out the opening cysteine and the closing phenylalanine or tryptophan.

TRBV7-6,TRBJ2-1,ASSLVQANEQF
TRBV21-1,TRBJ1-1,ASSKGPGQGGNTEAF
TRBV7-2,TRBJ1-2,ASSLDSRGAYGYT
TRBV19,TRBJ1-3,ASSITGSGNTIY
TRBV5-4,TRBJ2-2,ASSRDILTGELF
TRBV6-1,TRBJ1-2,ASSDEGRGQHGYT
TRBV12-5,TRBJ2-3,ASGFVTTDTQY
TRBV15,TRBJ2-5,ATSRVAGLTQY
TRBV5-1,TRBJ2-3,ASSMGLSVLDTQY
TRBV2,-,ASSEYPSRTSSYEQY
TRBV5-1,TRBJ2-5,ASSISGFQETQY
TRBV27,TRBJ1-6,ASSLLSSYNSPLH
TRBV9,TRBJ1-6,ASSAGWGSPLH
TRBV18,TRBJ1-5,ASSQQGADQPQH
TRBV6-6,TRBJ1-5,ASRQGSNQPQH
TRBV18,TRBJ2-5,ASSLTGLQETQY
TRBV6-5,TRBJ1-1,ASAWKGGGTEAF
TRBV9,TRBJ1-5,ASSVGTDNQPQH
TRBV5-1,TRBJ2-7,ASSLGGTGTGISYEQY
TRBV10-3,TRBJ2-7,ALKGTGSYEQY
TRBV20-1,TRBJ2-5,SATGGQGTN
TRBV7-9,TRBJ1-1,ASSSGGGRTTEAF
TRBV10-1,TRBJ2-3,ASSAASGTADTQY
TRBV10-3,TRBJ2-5,AISGTRREETQY
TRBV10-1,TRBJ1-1,ASSTTKGISDTEAF
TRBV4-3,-,ASSQRVAAPYEQY
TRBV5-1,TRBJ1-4,ASSLGQKTNEKLF
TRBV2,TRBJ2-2,ASSMGLAFTGELF
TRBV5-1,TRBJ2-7,ASSVAGTEIYEQY
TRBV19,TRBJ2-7,ASSAGTGYYEQY
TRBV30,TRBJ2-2,AWRPRGGTGELF
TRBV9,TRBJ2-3,ASSVQSGTSADTQY
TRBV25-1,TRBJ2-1,ASSKYSTSGRRGEQF
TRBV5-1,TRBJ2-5,ASSLTMGQGHETQY
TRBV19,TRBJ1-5,ASTNPTVRGNQPQH